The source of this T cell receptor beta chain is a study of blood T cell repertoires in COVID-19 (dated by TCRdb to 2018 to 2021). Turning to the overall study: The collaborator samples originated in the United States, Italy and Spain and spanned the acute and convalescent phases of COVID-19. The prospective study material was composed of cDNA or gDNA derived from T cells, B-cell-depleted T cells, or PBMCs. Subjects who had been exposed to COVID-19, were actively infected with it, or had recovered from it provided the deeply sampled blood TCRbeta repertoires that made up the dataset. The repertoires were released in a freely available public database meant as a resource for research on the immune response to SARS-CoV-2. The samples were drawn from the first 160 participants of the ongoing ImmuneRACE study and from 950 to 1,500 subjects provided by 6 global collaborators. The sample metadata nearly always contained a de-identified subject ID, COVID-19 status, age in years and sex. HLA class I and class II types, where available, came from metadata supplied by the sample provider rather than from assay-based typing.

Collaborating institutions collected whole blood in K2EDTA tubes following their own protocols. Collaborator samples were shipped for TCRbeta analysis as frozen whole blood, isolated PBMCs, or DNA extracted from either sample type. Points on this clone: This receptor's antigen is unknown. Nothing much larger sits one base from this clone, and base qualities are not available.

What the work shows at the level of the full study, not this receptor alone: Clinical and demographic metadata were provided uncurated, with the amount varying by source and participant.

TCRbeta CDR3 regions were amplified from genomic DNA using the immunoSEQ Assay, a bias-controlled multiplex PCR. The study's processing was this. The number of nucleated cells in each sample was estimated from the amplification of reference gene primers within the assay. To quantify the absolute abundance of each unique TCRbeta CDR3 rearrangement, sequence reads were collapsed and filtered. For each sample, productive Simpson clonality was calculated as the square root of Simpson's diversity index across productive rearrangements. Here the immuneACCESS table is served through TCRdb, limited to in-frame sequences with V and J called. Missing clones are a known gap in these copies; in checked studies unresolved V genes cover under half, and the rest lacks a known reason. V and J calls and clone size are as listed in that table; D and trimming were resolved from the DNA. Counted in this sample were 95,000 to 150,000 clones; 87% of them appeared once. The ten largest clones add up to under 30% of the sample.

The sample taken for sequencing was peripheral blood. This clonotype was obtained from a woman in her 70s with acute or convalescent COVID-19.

The CDR3 corresponds to CASRPGGTRNQPQHF. The bases read TGTGCCAGCAGGCCAGGGGGTACCCGCAATCAGCCCCAGCATTTT. The sequence is built from TRBV2 and TRBJ1-5; the central 7 bases match TRBD1. The germline V gene yields SNHLY for CDR1 and FYNNEI for CDR2. Compared with germline, V lacks 6 bases and J lacks 2 bases; bases without a gene match: 7. The CDR3 contains 15 residues, cysteine and phenylalanine counted. Left in the record is the CDR3 DNA by itself, 45 bases read in frame from the first base. This CDR3, with the reference TRBV2 and TRBJ1-5 proteins standing in past its ends, gives the full variable domain EPEVTQTPSHQVTQMGQEVILRCVPISNHLYFYWYRQILGQKVEFLVSFYNNEISEKSEIFDDQFSVERPDGSNFTLKIRSTKLEDSAMYFCASRPGGTRNQPQHFGDGTRLSIL.